Following are 21 T cell receptor beta chains from one sample sequenced in a study of cytomegalovirus exposure and HLA in healthy donors (dated by TCRdb to 2015 to 2018). Libraries were built with the immunoSEQ multiplex PCR assay. For the multiplex PCR, a mixture combining 60 forward primers for TCR Vbeta segments and 13 reverse primers for TCR Jbeta segments was used. TCRdb limited this immuneACCESS table to in-frame rearrangements with V and J called. A share of clones is missing; checked studies link under half to unresolved V genes, and the rest is unexplained. This sample is represented by about 140,000 clones; approximately 79% of them were singletons. Approximately 1% of the sample goes to the ten largest clones. What was sequenced was PBMCs. Receptors originate from a man aged 18-30 years in good health and CMV-seronegative.

The chain carries TRBV5-6 and TRBJ1-1; TRBD1 aligns across 7 bases. The trim removed 4 bases at V and 0 bases at J, leaving 15 bases unmatched. The CDR3 is made up of 18 amino acids. Germline V lookup: CDR1 SGHDT, CDR2 YYEEEE. CDR3 in DNA: TGTGCCAGCAGCCCCACCCCGGACAGGATCAACATGAACACTGAAGCTTTCTTT. Its protein is CASSPTPDRINMNTEAFF.

This clone was detected once. The CDR3 DNA reads as TGTGCCAGCAGCTCGACAGTGAACACTGAAGCTTTCTTT. This gives the protein CASSSTVNTEAFF. The chain is built from TRBV7-9 and TRBJ1-1; D is perhaps TRBD1 (5 bases). The germline V and J ends were trimmed by 4 bases and 0 bases, with 6 bases remaining between them. Germline-derived CDR1 and CDR2 are SEHNR and FQNEAQ (reference sequence). The CDR3 has 13 amino acids.

This clone turned up a few times. The chain uses TRBV2 and TRBJ1-2; D remains ambiguous. From germline, CDR1 is SNHLY and CDR2 FYNNEI. Trimming left V 4 bases short and J 12 bases short, with 12 bases between. The CDR3 is 11 amino acids. Here the CDR3 reads CASSVGAPHTF. The CDR3 nucleotides are TGTGCCAGCAGTGTCGGAGCGCCTCACACCTTC.

The V call is TRBV5-4, the J call TRBJ1-1; D is unresolved. Trimming stripped 0 bases from V and 4 bases from J, with 7 bases between. The CDR3 contains 13 residues. Germline V gene data show CDR1 as SGHNT and CDR2 as YYREEE (reference sequence). The CDR3 loop reads CASSLVAGTEAFF. In nucleotides, the CDR3 is TGTGCCAGCAGCTTGGTGGCGGGCACTGAAGCTTTCTTT. Full variable domain (rest looked up from reference TRBV5-4 and TRBJ1-1): ETGVTQSPTHLIKTRGQQVTLRCSSQSGHNTVSWYQQALGQGPQFIFQYYREEENGRGNFPPRFSGLQFPNYSSELNVNALELDDSALYLCASSLVAGTEAFFGQGTRLTVV.

CDR3 amino acids: CASSILTGIFGGELFF. CDR3 nucleotides: TGTGCCAGTAGTATACTTACCGGGATCTTCGGCGGGGAGCTGTTTTTT. The chain is built from TRBV19 and TRBJ2-2, with a weak D call TRBD2 (5 bases). This CDR3 has 16 amino acids. Germline CDR1 reads LNHDA; CDR2 reads SQIVND (reference sequence). The V end lost 2 bases, the J end lost 7 bases, and 17 bases lay between the germline ends. The full variable domain, completed using reference TRBV19 and TRBJ2-2, is DGGITQSPKYLFRKEGQNVTLSCEQNLNHDAMYWYRQDPGQGLRLIYYSQIVNDFQKGDIAEGYSVSREKKESFPLTVTSAQKNPTAFYLCASSILTGIFGGELFFGEGSRLTVL.

This rearrangement joins TRBV4-2 to TRBJ1-6; the D is unclear. V dropped 4 bases and J dropped 0 bases, with 7 bases sitting between them. The CDR3 has 15 residues. Germline CDR1 LGHNA, CDR2 YNFKEQ. DNA for the CDR3: TGTGCCAGCAGCCCTCGAGCCTCCTATAATTCACCCCTCCACTTT. It is translated as CASSPRASYNSPLHF.

A few counts support this clone. The rearrangement joins TRBV5-1 to TRBJ1-1, with 8 nucleotides matching TRBD1. V lost 5 bases, J lost 1 base, and 4 bases stayed unmatched. The V gene's germline CDR1 is SGHRS and CDR2 YFSETQ. The CDR3 loop spans 14 amino acids. The CDR3 protein is CASRIQGENTEAFF. CDR3 coding DNA: TGCGCCAGCAGGATACAGGGGGAGAACACTGAAGCTTTCTTT.

The chain recombines TRBV2 with TRBJ2-6, with 8 bases lining up with TRBD1. The V and J ends lost 3 bases and 4 bases, in that order; junction bases with no gene match: 5. The CDR3 has 16 amino acids. The germline CDR1 and CDR2 sequences are SNHLY and FYNNEI. The CDR3 bases are TGTGCCAGCAGTGACAGGGGGCGACGAGGGGCCAACGTCCTGACTTTC. Residues: CASSDRGRRGANVLTF.

This chain links TRBV6-4 with TRBJ2-6; TRBD1 matches at 7 bases. Unmatched junction bases numbered 6, after V lost 6 bases and J lost 1 base. The CDR3 consists of 16 residues. CDR1 and CDR2 from the germline V gene are MRHNA and SNTAGT. This chain's CDR3 is CASSIDRVSGANVLTF. The DNA for the CDR3 is TGTGCCAGCAGCATAGACAGGGTTTCTGGGGCCAACGTCCTGACTTTC.

V is TRBV9 and J is TRBJ2-7; 9 bases are shared with TRBD1. The V gene's germline CDR1 is SGDLS and CDR2 YYNGEE. The CDR3 consists of 15 residues. V lost 4 bases and J lost 2; bases outside the gene matches: 7. The DNA for the CDR3 is TGTGCCAGCAGCACGGGACAGGGACTTACCTACGAGCAGTACTTC. It yields the protein CASSTGQGLTYEQYF.

About this clone itself: Germline is not matched at one junction end, which may reflect a read error. CDR3 region: CSSSPQGSNQPQHF. The CDR3 DNA is TGTTCCAGCAGCCCACAGGGTAGCAATCAGCCCCAGCATTTT. V usage is TRBV7-9 and J usage is TRBJ1-5; TRBD1 is a possible D gene (6 bases). CDR1 and CDR2 (germline): SEHNR, FQNEAQ (reference sequence). The CDR3 sequence is 14 residues long.

This clone was picked up a small number of times. J is TRBJ1-4 and V is TRBV7-2; D not resolved. Germline V gene sequence: CDR1 SGHTA, CDR2 FQGNSA. V was cut by 5 bases and J by 7 bases, with 11 bases left in between. The CDR3 is 13 residues long. CDR3: CASSPRLAEKLFF. DNA for the CDR3: TGTGCCAGCAGCCCCCGATTGGCTGAAAAACTGTTTTTT. Filled out from reference TRBV7-2 and TRBJ1-4, the complete variable domain reads GAGVSQSPSNKVTEKGKDVELRCDPISGHTALYWYRQSLGQGLEFLIYFQGNSAPDKSGLPSDRFSAERTGGSVSTLTIQRTQQEDSAVYLCASSPRLAEKLFFGSGTQLSVL.

This clone was recorded only once. The chain uses TRBV2 and TRBJ1-2; the match to TRBD1 covers 9 bases. This CDR3 region has 14 residues. Looked up from germline, CDR1 is SNHLY and CDR2 is FYNNEI. The J segment lost 4 bases and the V segment lost 8 bases, leaving 8 bases of the junction unmatched. The CDR3 DNA is TGTGCCAGCCTAACAGGGGGCATATCCTATGGCTACACCTTC. This codes for CASLTGGISYGYTF.

This clone was found once. V and J are TRBV5-4 and TRBJ2-3; 8 positions match TRBD2. The germline CDR1 and CDR2 sequences are SGHNT and YYREEE (reference sequence). J lost 1 base, V lost 3 bases, and 4 bases had no gene match. This CDR3 contains 15 residues. The CDR3, as DNA: TGTGCCAGCAGCTCGAGCGGGGGACGCACAGATACGCAGTATTTT. Encoded protein: CASSSSGGRTDTQYF.

The chain has TRBV7-6 and TRBJ2-1, with TRBD2 matching over 8 bases. J gave up 3 bases and V 5 bases, and 6 bases lay outside the gene matches. This CDR3 spans 15 amino acids. CDR1 and CDR2 (germline): SGHVS, FNYEAQ. CDR3 DNA sequence: TGTGCCAGCAGCCCCGGGACTAGTGACTACAATGAGCAGTTCTTC. Amino acids: CASSPGTSDYNEQFF.

This clone was recorded only once. The chain employs TRBV20-1 and TRBJ1-2, with D possibly TRBD1 on 5 matching bases. CDR1 and CDR2 (germline): DFQATT, SNEGSKA (reference sequence). The CDR3 has 11 amino acids. Trimming took 6 bases from V and 4 from J, leaving 9 bases between them. CDR3 residues: CSAFDSYGYTF. CDR3 nucleotides: TGCAGTGCCTTCGACAGCTATGGCTACACCTTC.

V is TRBV4-3 and J is TRBJ1-1, with D possibly matching TRBD1 (5 bases). V dropped 0 bases and J dropped 2 bases, with 13 bases sitting between them. Per the germline V gene, CDR1 is LGHNA and CDR2 is YSLEER. The CDR3 runs to 16 residues. The CDR3 sequence: CASSQDGAALNTEAFF. The DNA for the CDR3 is TGCGCCAGCAGCCAAGATGGGGCAGCCCTTAACACTGAAGCTTTCTTT.

The chain recombines TRBV2 with TRBJ1-2; TRBD1 matches 9 bases. This CDR3 has 13 residues. With V trimmed by 9 bases and J by 6 bases, 8 bases remained unmatched. Germline V gene data show CDR1 as SNHLY and CDR2 as FYNNEI. CDR3 sequence: CARGDREEDGYTF. DNA for the CDR3: TGTGCCAGGGGGGACAGGGAAGAGGATGGCTACACCTTC.

The rearrangement joins TRBV19 to TRBJ1-1; D remains ambiguous. The germline V gene encodes CDR1 LNHDA and CDR2 SQIVND (reference sequence). The CDR3 is 14 residues long. Trimming stripped 4 bases from V and 2 bases from J, with 11 bases between. This CDR3 is CASSSWQSNTEAFF. The CDR3 DNA reads TGTGCCAGTAGTAGTTGGCAGTCCAACACTGAAGCTTTCTTT.

The V call is TRBV7-2, the J call TRBJ2-7; unclear D gene. This CDR3 is built from 15 residues. Germline V gene data show CDR1 as SGHTA and CDR2 as FQGNSA. Deletions cut 1 base from V and 0 bases from J, with 10 bases between. CDR3 protein: CASSLVDLASYEQYF. The DNA of the CDR3 is TGTGCCAGCAGCTTAGTTGATTTAGCCTCCTACGAGCAGTACTTC. Full variable domain (rest looked up from reference TRBV7-2 and TRBJ2-7): GAGVSQSPSNKVTEKGKDVELRCDPISGHTALYWYRQSLGQGLEFLIYFQGNSAPDKSGLPSDRFSAERTGGSVSTLTIQRTQQEDSAVYLCASSLVDLASYEQYFGPGTRLTVT.

This clone occurred a few times. This rearrangement joins TRBV5-4 to TRBJ2-7, with D possibly TRBD1 on 6 matching bases. V lost 0 bases and J lost 6, with 13 bases in between. Germline CDR1 SGHNT, CDR2 YYREEE (reference sequence). This CDR3 is 14 amino acids long. CDR3 sequence: CASSLEQGFSEQYF. CDR3 sequence (DNA): TGTGCCAGCAGCTTGGAACAGGGATTTAGCGAGCAGTACTTC.